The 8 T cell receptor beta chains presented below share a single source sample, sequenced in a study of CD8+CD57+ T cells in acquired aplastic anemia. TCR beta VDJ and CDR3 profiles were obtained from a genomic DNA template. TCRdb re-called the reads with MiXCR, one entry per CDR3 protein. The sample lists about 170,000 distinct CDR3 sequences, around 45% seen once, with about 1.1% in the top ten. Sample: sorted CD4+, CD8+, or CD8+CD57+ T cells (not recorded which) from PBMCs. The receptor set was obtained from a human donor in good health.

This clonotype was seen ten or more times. The CDR3 is CAISVDRGNQPQHF. For the CDR3, the DNA is TGTGCCATCAGCGTTGACAGGGGCAATCAGCCCCAGCATTTT. The V and J genes are TRBV10-3 and TRBJ1-5; TRBD1 matches at 7 bases. The germline gives CDR1 ENHRY, CDR2 SYGVKD. The V and J ends lost 6 bases and 2 bases, in that order; junction bases with no gene match: 4. The CDR3 has 14 residues.

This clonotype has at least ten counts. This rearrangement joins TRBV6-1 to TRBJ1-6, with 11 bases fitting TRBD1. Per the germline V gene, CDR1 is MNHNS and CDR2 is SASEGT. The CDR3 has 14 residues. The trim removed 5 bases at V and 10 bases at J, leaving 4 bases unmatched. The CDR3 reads CASSQDRGQSPLHF. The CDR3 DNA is TGTGCCAGCAGTCAGGACAGGGGGCAATCACCCCTCCACTTT.

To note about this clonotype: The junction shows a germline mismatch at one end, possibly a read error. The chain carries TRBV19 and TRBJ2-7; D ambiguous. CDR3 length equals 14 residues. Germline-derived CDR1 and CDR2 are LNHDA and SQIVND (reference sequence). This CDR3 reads CASKWLPSFYEQHF. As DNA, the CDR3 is TGTGCCAGTAAGTGGCTACCGAGCTTCTACGAGCAGCACTTC.

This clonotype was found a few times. As DNA, the CDR3 is TGTGCCAGCAGCTTACCAGAGAACTACGAGCAGTACTTC. Translation: CASSLPENYEQYF. The V gene is TRBV7-9, the J gene TRBJ2-7; D gene ambiguous. CDR3 length: 13 amino acids. Trimming shortened V by 2 bases and J by 3 bases, and 8 bases separated the two germline ends. In germline, CDR1 is SEHNR, CDR2 FQNEAQ (reference sequence).

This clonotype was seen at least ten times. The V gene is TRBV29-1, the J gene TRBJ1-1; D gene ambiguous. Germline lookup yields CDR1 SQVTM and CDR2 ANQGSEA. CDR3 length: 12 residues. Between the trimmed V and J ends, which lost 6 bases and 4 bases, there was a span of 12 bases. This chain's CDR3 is CSVEKVATEAFF. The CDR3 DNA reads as TGCAGCGTCGAAAAGGTAGCCACTGAAGCTTTCTTT.

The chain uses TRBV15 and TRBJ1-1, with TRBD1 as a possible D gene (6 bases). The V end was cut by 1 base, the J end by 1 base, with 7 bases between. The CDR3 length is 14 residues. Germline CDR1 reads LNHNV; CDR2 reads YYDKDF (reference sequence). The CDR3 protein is CATSRGTENTEAFF. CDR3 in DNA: TGTGCCACCAGCAGAGGGACAGAGAACACTGAAGCTTTCTTT. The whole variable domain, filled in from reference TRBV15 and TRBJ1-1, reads DAMVIQNPRYQVTQFGKPVTLSCSQTLNHNVMYWYQQKSSQAPKLLFHYYDKDFNNEADTPDNFQSRRPNTSFCFLDIRSPGLGDTAMYLCATSRGTENTEAFFGQGTRLTVV.

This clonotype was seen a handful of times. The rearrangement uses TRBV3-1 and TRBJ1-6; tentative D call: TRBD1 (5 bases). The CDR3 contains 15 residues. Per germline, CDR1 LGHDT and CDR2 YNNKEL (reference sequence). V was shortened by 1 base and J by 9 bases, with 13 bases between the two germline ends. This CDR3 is CASSQVAGGISPLHF. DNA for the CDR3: TGTGCCAGCAGCCAAGTGGCGGGGGGGATTTCACCCCTCCACTTT.

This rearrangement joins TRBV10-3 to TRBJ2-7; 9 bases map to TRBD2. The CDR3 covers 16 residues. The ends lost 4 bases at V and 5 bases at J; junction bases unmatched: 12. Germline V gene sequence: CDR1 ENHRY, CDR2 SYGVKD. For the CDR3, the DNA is TGTGCCATCAGTGGAGCGGGGGGCGGGTTGCCCCACGAGCAGTACTTC. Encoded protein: CAISGAGGGLPHEQYF.